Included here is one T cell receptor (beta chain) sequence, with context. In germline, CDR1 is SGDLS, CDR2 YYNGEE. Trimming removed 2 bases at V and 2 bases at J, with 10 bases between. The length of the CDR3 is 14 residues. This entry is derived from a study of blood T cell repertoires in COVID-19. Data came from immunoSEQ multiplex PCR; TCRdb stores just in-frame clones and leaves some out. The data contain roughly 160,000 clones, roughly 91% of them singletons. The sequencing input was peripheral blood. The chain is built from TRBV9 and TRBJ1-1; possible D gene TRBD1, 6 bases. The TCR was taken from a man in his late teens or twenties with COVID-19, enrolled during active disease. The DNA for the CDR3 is TGTGCCAGCAGCGTCGGGACACCCAACACTGAAGCTTTCTTT. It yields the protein CASSVGTPNTEAFF.